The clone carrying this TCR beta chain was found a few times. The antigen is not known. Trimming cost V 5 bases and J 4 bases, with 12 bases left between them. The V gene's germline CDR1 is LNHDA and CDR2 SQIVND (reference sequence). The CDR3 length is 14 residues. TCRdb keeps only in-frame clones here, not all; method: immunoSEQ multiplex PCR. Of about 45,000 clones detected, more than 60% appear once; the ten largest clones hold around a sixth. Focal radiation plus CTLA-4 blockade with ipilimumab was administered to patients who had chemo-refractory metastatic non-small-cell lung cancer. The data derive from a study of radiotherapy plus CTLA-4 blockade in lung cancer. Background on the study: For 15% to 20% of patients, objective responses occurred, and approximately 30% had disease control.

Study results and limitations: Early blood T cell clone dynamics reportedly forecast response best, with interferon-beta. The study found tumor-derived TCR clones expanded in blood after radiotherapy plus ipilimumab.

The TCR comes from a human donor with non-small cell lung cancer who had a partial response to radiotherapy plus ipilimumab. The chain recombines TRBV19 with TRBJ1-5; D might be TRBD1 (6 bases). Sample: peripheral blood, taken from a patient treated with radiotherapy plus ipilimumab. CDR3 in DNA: TGTGCCAGTAGTGTGGACAGCCTGAATCAGCCCCAGCATTTT. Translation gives CASSVDSLNQPQHF.